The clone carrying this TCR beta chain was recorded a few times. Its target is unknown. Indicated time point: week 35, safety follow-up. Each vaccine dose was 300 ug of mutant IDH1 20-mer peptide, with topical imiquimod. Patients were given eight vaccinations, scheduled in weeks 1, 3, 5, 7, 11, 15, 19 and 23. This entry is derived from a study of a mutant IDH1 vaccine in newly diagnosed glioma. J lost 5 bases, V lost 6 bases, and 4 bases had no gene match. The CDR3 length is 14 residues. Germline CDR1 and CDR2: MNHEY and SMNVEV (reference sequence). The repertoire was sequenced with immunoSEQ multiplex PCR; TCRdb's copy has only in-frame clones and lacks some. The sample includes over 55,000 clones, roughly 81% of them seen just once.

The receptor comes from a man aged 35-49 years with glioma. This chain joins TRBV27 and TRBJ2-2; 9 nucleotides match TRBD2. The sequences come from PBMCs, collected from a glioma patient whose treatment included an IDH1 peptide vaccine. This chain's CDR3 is CASRSSGMTGELFF. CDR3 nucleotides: TGTGCCAGCAGGTCTAGCGGGATGACCGGGGAGCTGTTTTTT.